The 11 T cell receptor beta chains below all came from one sample that was sequenced in a study of shared clonotypes between healthy human individuals. Naive CD8 cells were CD45RO-negative, positively selected for CCR7, excluding terminally differentiated effector memory CD45RA+ cells. Only in-frame clones appear in the TCRdb table, and some are missing; sequencing was by immunoSEQ multiplex PCR. The table records under 700,000 clones, approximately 95% of them present only once. The sample was naive CD8+ T cells sorted from blood. These receptors were obtained from a woman aged 25 to 39 in good health.

This clone was detected only once. The V and J genes are TRBV9 and TRBJ2-7; TRBD2 matches at 7 bases. Looked up from germline, CDR1 is SGDLS and CDR2 is YYNGEE. Trimming cost V 0 bases and J 3 bases; bases outside gene matches: 9. The CDR3 loop spans 16 amino acids. This CDR3 reads CASSVGGGSRSYEQYF. CDR3 DNA: TGTGCCAGCAGCGTAGGGGGAGGGAGTCGGAGCTACGAGCAGTACTTC.

To note about this clone: The sample holds other DNA sequences that translate to the same CDR3. This chain uses TRBV6-5 with TRBJ2-7; D is perhaps TRBD2 (5 bases). The CDR3 has 15 amino acids. The germline V gene encodes CDR1 MNHEY and CDR2 SVGAGI. The V end was cut by 0 bases, the J end by 2 bases, with 11 bases between. The CDR3 bases are TGTGCCAGCAGTTACTCGGAGCGGCCAACCTACGAGCAGTACTTC. It yields the protein CASSYSERPTYEQYF.

The chain employs TRBV7-9 and TRBJ2-7; D possibly corresponds to TRBD2 (6 bases). Germline CDR1 SEHNR, CDR2 FQNEAQ (reference sequence). The V end lost 0 bases, the J end lost 3 bases, and 21 bases lay between the germline ends. This CDR3 has 18 residues. The chain's CDR3 is CASSLAAAGLAELYEQYF. In DNA form, the CDR3 reads TGTGCCAGCAGCTTAGCCGCCGCGGGGTTAGCGGAGCTCTACGAGCAGTACTTC.

The V call is TRBV28, the J call TRBJ2-3; D not certain. The CDR3 has 14 residues. Germline assignment: CDR1 MDHEN and CDR2 SYDVKM. Trimming stripped 5 bases from V and 0 bases from J, with 9 bases between. The CDR3, as DNA: TGTGCCAGCAGTCCCCGTGGCAGCACAGATACGCAGTATTTT. Its translation is CASSPRGSTDTQYF.

The chain carries TRBV28 and TRBJ1-1; D is ambiguous. Per germline, CDR1 MDHEN and CDR2 SYDVKM. There are 15 residues in the CDR3. Deletions cut 1 base from V and 0 bases from J, with 9 bases between. CDR3 residues: CASSLYFGLNTEAFF. The CDR3 region has the DNA TGTGCCAGCAGTTTATACTTCGGGTTGAACACTGAAGCTTTCTTT.

The J gene is TRBJ2-5, the V gene TRBV9; D gene unclear. The CDR3 covers 13 residues. Trimming removed 4 bases at V and 4 bases at J, with 11 bases between. Per the germline V gene, CDR1 is SGDLS and CDR2 is YYNGEE. The CDR3 sequence: CASSPHEIETQYF. The CDR3 nucleotides are TGTGCCAGCAGCCCGCACGAGATAGAGACCCAGTACTTC.

The chain is built from TRBV28 and TRBJ2-7, with 7 bases aligning to TRBD2. The CDR3 runs 16 residues. CDR1 MDHEN and CDR2 SYDVKM come from the germline V gene. J was trimmed by 7 bases and V by 6 bases; bases with no gene match: 18. This chain's CDR3 is CASSPPETSSGGEQYF. CDR3 DNA: TGTGCCAGCAGCCCCCCGGAGACTAGCTCTGGGGGGGAGCAGTACTTC.

About this clone itself: This sample includes further DNA sequences coding for the same CDR3. J is TRBJ2-7 and V is TRBV7-9; maybe TRBD2 (6 bases). CDR1 is SEHNR and CDR2 is FQNEAQ in the germline V gene (reference sequence). V lost 5 bases and J lost 4, with 12 bases in between. The CDR3 is 13 amino acids. CDR3 sequence (DNA): TGTGCCAGCAGCCCGGGACTGCTTTACGAGCAGTACTTC. Protein product: CASSPGLLYEQYF.

The rearrangement links TRBV28 to TRBJ2-7; no firm D call. The CDR3 sequence is 12 residues long. The V end lost 5 bases, the J end lost 1 base, and 6 bases lay between the germline ends. The germline CDR1 and CDR2 sequences are MDHEN and SYDVKM. The CDR3 region has the DNA TGTGCCAGCAGTCATGCATCCTACGAGCAGTACTTC. Translating gives CASSHASYEQYF.

CDR3 region: CASSQKWDRPYEQYF. The CDR3 nucleotides read TGCGCCAGCAGTCAAAAGTGGGACAGGCCCTACGAGCAGTACTTC. This chain links TRBV23-1 with TRBJ2-7; TRBD1 agrees at 8 bases. TRBV23-1 is identified as an open reading frame with a role that is uncertain. The V segment lost 2 bases and the J segment 2 bases; nucleotides outside the gene matches: 5. The CDR3 runs to 15 residues.

The V and J genes are TRBV27 and TRBJ1-1; D gene ambiguous. The CDR3 has 14 residues. The germline V and J ends were trimmed by 5 bases and 1 base, with 11 bases remaining between them. The V gene's germline CDR1 is MNHEY and CDR2 SMNVEV (reference sequence). CDR3 region: CASSPLGRNTEAFF. DNA for the CDR3: TGTGCCAGCAGTCCCTTAGGACGGAACACTGAAGCTTTCTTT.